These 14 T cell receptor beta chains were sequenced from one sample in a study of control samples from healthy donors and cancer patients. TCRdb keeps only in-frame clones here, not all; method: immunoSEQ multiplex PCR. This repertoire shows around 93,000 clones, around nine tenths found once; its top ten account for about 3%. Material: blood. The receptors here all came from a human donor in good health. The donor label of this sample is uncertain.

In nucleotides, the CDR3 is TGTGCCAGTAGTATCGGGTGGTGGACTAGCTCCTACAATGAGCAGTTCTTC. This sequence encodes CASSIGWWTSSYNEQFF. This chain joins TRBV19 and TRBJ2-1, with 7 nucleotides matching TRBD2. Per germline, CDR1 LNHDA and CDR2 SQIVND (reference sequence). CDR3 size: 17 residues. V was clipped by 3 bases and J by 0 bases; unmatched bases: 8.

The genes are TRBV2 and TRBJ2-1, with 9 bases identical to TRBD1. The CDR3 has 14 amino acids. Per germline, CDR1 SNHLY and CDR2 FYNNEI. The trim removed 10 bases at V and 5 bases at J, leaving 9 bases unmatched. CDR3 protein: CAIRDRERDNEQFF. The CDR3 nucleotides are TGTGCCATCCGGGACAGGGAACGGGACAATGAGCAGTTCTTC. Based on the CDR3 plus reference TRBV2 and TRBJ2-1, the full variable domain is EPEVTQTPSHQVTQMGQEVILRCVPISNHLYFYWYRQILGQKVEFLVSFYNNEISEKSEIFDDQFSVERPDGSNFTLKIRSTKLEDSAMYFCAIRDRERDNEQFFGPGTRLTVL.

CDR3 residues: CASSFIPAGGYTF. CDR3 DNA: TGTGCCAGCAGCTTTATACCGGCCGGTGGCTACACCTTC. The genes are TRBV7-9 and TRBJ1-2; no reliable D call. CDR3 length equals 13 residues. V lost 3 bases, J lost 7 bases, and 12 bases lay in between. CDR1 and CDR2 (germline): SEHNR, FQNEAQ (reference sequence).

The chain links TRBV20-1 to TRBJ1-1; D gene ambiguous. V was clipped by 0 bases and J by 6 bases, with 5 bases between them. Germline CDR1 reads DFQATT; CDR2 reads SNEGSKA (reference sequence). The CDR3 extends over 11 amino acids. As DNA, the CDR3 is TGCAGTGCTAGAGATACCCCTGAAGCTTTCTTT. Protein: CSARDTPEAFF.

Points on this clone: One end of the junction varies from germline; a read error may be responsible. CDR3 sequence (DNA): TGTGCTAGCAGCTTAGGTCGCCCGGAGACCCAGTACTTC. Encoded protein: CASSLGRPETQYF. The chain is built from TRBV7-7 and TRBJ2-5, with no clear D. The V gene's germline CDR1 is SSHAT and CDR2 FNYEAQ (reference sequence). The CDR3 length is 13 residues.

Comments on this clone: This same CDR3 is encoded by further DNA sequences in the sample. The chain carries TRBV21-1 and TRBJ1-3. TRBV21-1 is listed as a pseudogene. The CDR3 totals 13 residues. The CDR3 DNA reads TGTGCCAGTGCTGGGAGCTCTGGAAACACCATATATTTT. It is translated as CASAGSSGNTIYF.

This clone was counted a few times. V usage is TRBV18 and J usage is TRBJ2-2, with no clear D. Trimming removed 2 bases from V and 6 bases from J, with 16 bases in between. The CDR3 totals 16 residues. Germline CDR1 reads KGHSH; CDR2 reads LQKENI. The CDR3 sequence is CASSPVAPLDPGELFF. The CDR3 coding sequence is TGTGCCAGCTCACCAGTAGCCCCTTTGGACCCCGGGGAGCTGTTTTTT.

This clone came up once. J is TRBJ2-1 and V is TRBV19; D remains ambiguous. V dropped 0 bases and J dropped 1 base, with 10 bases sitting between them. The CDR3 totals 16 residues. Germline V gives CDR1 LNHDA, CDR2 SQIVND (reference sequence). The CDR3 sequence is CASSIDLWGSYNEQFF. In DNA, the CDR3 is TGTGCCAGTAGTATAGATCTATGGGGTTCCTACAATGAGCAGTTCTTC. Full variable domain (rest looked up from reference TRBV19 and TRBJ2-1): DGGITQSPKYLFRKEGQNVTLSCEQNLNHDAMYWYRQDPGQGLRLIYYSQIVNDFQKGDIAEGYSVSREKKESFPLTVTSAQKNPTAFYLCASSIDLWGSYNEQFFGPGTRLTVL.

This chain joins TRBV19 and TRBJ2-7, with unresolved D. Trimming took 5 bases from V and 0 from J, leaving 11 bases between them. The germline CDR1 and CDR2 sequences are LNHDA and SQIVND (reference sequence). The length of the CDR3 is 14 residues. CDR3 amino acids: CASSAGRSSYEQYF. CDR3 coding DNA: TGTGCCAGTAGTGCCGGACGGAGCTCCTACGAGCAGTACTTC.

This chain joins TRBV7-3 and TRBJ2-2; 9 bases are shared with TRBD1. V dropped 1 base and J dropped 5; count of bases not matched to a gene: 8. Germline CDR1 and CDR2: SGHTA and FQGTGA. The CDR3 is 17 residues long. Here the CDR3 reads CASSLMPGQGSTGELFF. DNA for the CDR3: TGTGCCAGCAGCTTAATGCCGGGACAGGGTTCGACCGGGGAGCTGTTTTTT.

The rearrangement joins TRBV15 to TRBJ2-3; D may match TRBD1 or TRBD2 (5 bases each). The germline CDR1 and CDR2 sequences are LNHNV and YYDKDF (reference sequence). V gave up 1 base and J gave up 14 bases, with 16 bases separating them. The length of the CDR3 is 13 residues. The CDR3 loop reads CATSRASGHDTYF. The CDR3 DNA is TGTGCCACCAGCAGAGCGTCGGGGCATGATACGTATTTT.

The V and J genes are TRBV12-5 and TRBJ1-3, with a tentative D call TRBD1 (5 bases). Germline CDR1 reads LGHNT; CDR2 reads FRNRAP. This CDR3 is 18 amino acids long. V lost 3 bases and J lost 2, with 20 bases in between. CDR3 amino acids: CASGFAAWGGTTGNTIYF. CDR3 nucleotides: TGTGCTAGTGGTTTTGCTGCCTGGGGGGGAACTACTGGAAACACCATATATTTT.

The chain has TRBV9 and TRBJ1-4; D possibly corresponds to TRBD1 (5 bases). CDR1 is SGDLS, CDR2 YYNGEE, per germline. V was clipped by 2 bases and J by 7 bases, with 15 bases between them. The CDR3 totals 15 residues. CDR3 protein: CASSVLQGGTEKLFF. Here the CDR3 DNA reads TGTGCCAGCAGCGTCCTTCAGGGTGGAACTGAAAAACTGTTTTTT.

The chain couples TRBV30 to TRBJ1-1; tentative D call: TRBD1 (6 bases). The CDR3 runs to 13 residues. V lost 3 bases and J lost 4, with 12 bases in between. Per the germline V gene, CDR1 is GTSNPN and CDR2 is SVGIG (reference sequence). The CDR3 spells CAWRFTGSTEAFF. As DNA, the CDR3 is TGTGCCTGGAGGTTTACAGGGAGCACTGAAGCTTTCTTT. Combining the CDR3 with reference TRBV30 and TRBJ1-1 gives the whole variable domain SQTIHQWPATLVQPVGSPLSLECTVEGTSNPNLYWYRQAAGRGLQLLFYSVGIGQISSEVPQNLSASRPQDRQFILSSKKLLLSDSGFYLCAWRFTGSTEAFFGQGTRLTVV.